This entry describes one T cell receptor beta chain. This record belongs to a study of blood T cell repertoires in COVID-19. Study as a whole: PBMCs, B-cell-depleted T cells, or T cells provided the cDNA or gDNA that made up the material.

Assay: immunoSEQ multiplex PCR; the TCRdb copy retains only in-frame clones and omits some. Counted here are 300,000 or so clones, 80% to 90% occurring once; the ten biggest clones make up 3.7%. Trimming removed 5 bases from V and 1 base from J; junction bases left unmatched: 7. The germline gives CDR1 SGHAT, CDR2 FQNNGV. This CDR3 region has 15 residues. This rearrangement joins TRBV11-2 to TRBJ1-2; 7 bases match TRBD1. This receptor was taken from a woman aged 40 to 55 with acute or convalescent COVID-19. The material sequenced was peripheral blood. The CDR3 DNA follows: TGTGCCAGCAGCCTCCGGGACAGAGTTAACTATGGCTACACCTTC. It encodes CASSLRDRVNYGYTF.